This passage covers 25 T cell receptor beta chains from one sample sequenced in a study of blood T cell repertoires in COVID-19. Some clones are missing from TCRdb's copy, which holds only in-frame ones; the method was immunoSEQ multiplex PCR. The sample lists 100,000 to 150,000 clones; more than 65% were seen once. The sample comprised peripheral blood. These receptors came from a woman aged 70-85 years with acute or convalescent COVID-19.

The chain uses TRBV27 and TRBJ1-1; 11 bases align to TRBD1. With 7 bases clipped from V and 4 bases from J, the junction kept 8 bases outside the gene matches. Germline V gene sequence: CDR1 MNHEY, CDR2 SMNVEV (reference sequence). The length of the CDR3 is 15 residues. The CDR3 loop reads CASTPRGTGGTEAFF. DNA for the CDR3: TGTGCCAGCACCCCGAGAGGGACAGGGGGCACTGAAGCTTTCTTT.

CDR3 bases: TGTGCCAGCAGTTTGTCAGCGGGAGAGGTACCCTACGAGCAGTACTTC. Its protein is CASSLSAGEVPYEQYF. V gene TRBV28 combines with J gene TRBJ2-7; 8 bases agree with TRBD2. With V trimmed by 3 bases and J by 2 bases, 9 bases remained unmatched. Germline V gene lookup returns CDR1 MDHEN and CDR2 SYDVKM. This CDR3 has 16 amino acids.

The chain recombines TRBV5-4 with TRBJ2-5; 8 nucleotides match TRBD2. This CDR3 has 12 amino acids. The junction had 0 bases not matched to a gene; V was cut back by 4 bases and J by 4 bases. Germline lookup yields CDR1 SGHNT and CDR2 YYREEE (reference sequence). CDR3 residues: CASSGTRETQYF. CDR3 bases: TGTGCCAGCAGCGGGACTAGAGAGACCCAGTACTTC.

The V and J genes are TRBV7-2 and TRBJ2-3, with TRBD2 matching 9 bases. The CDR3 loop spans 15 amino acids. Germline values: CDR1 SGHTA, CDR2 FQGNSA. With 2 bases clipped from V and 7 bases from J, the junction kept 7 bases outside the gene matches. For the CDR3, the DNA is TGTGCCAGCAGCTTATCTGGCGGGGGGGAATATACGCAGTATTTT. Protein product: CASSLSGGGEYTQYF.

The chain uses TRBV15 and TRBJ2-2, with D possibly matching TRBD1 (6 bases). CDR1 is LNHNV and CDR2 is YYDKDF in the germline V gene (reference sequence). The germline V and J ends were trimmed by 0 bases and 8 bases, with 22 bases remaining between them. The CDR3 consists of 18 residues. DNA for the CDR3: TGTGCCACCAGCAGAGAATTTGGTGCCAGGGGTGACAAGGGGGAGCTGTTTTTT. Encoded protein: CATSREFGARGDKGELFF.

The chain links TRBV7-8 to TRBJ1-6, with a weak D call TRBD1 (5 bases). The CDR3 covers 12 residues. With 5 bases removed from V and 11 bases from J, the gap between germline ends came to 10 bases. The germline V gene has CDR1 SGHVS and CDR2 FQNEAQ. The CDR3 DNA follows: TGTGCCAGCAGCCAGGCGGGGGCACCCCTCCACTTT. Amino acids: CASSQAGAPLHF.

As DNA, the CDR3 is TGTGCCAGCAGCCGAAGAGGTTACGAGCAGTACTTC. Protein: CASSRRGYEQYF. J is TRBJ2-7 and V is TRBV28, with D unclear. The CDR3 length is 12 residues. V shed 6 bases and J shed 4 bases, with 10 bases lying between them. Germline CDR1 reads MDHEN; CDR2 reads SYDVKM.

This clone was seen more than once but under ten times. The chain has TRBV6-6 and TRBJ1-1; TRBD1 is a possible D gene (6 bases). The CDR3 consists of 14 residues. V lost 7 bases and J 3 bases, leaving 15 bases between the germline ends. Germline V gene lookup returns CDR1 MNHNY and CDR2 SVGAGI (reference sequence). Written as DNA, the CDR3 is TGTGCCAGCAAGATACAGGGAACGGACACTGAAGCTTTCTTT. Protein product: CASKIQGTDTEAFF.

The rearrangement joins TRBV11-2 to TRBJ2-1; a possible D gene is TRBD1 (7 bases). V lost 5 bases, J lost 6 bases, and 17 bases lay in between. This CDR3 contains 15 residues. Germline V CDR1 and CDR2: SGHAT, FQNNGV. The chain's CDR3 is CASSPTGLRGNEQFF. CDR3 nucleotides: TGTGCCAGCAGCCCGACAGGGTTGCGGGGCAATGAGCAGTTCTTC.

The rearrangement joins TRBV4-2 to TRBJ1-4; weak D call: TRBD1 (5 bases). Trimming took 5 bases from V and 0 from J, leaving 16 bases between them. Germline V gene data show CDR1 as LGHNA and CDR2 as YNFKEQ. The CDR3 contains 17 residues. CDR3 DNA: TGTGCCAGCAGCGGTAGTGGGCAGGGAACAACTAATGAAAAACTGTTTTTT. As protein: CASSGSGQGTTNEKLFF.

In this sample, this clone turned up a few times. This chain links TRBV2 with TRBJ1-2, with D possibly matching TRBD1 (6 bases). The germline CDR1 and CDR2 sequences are SNHLY and FYNNEI. Trimming took off 4 bases at V and 0 bases at J, with 12 bases between the two ends. The CDR3 has 15 residues. The CDR3 DNA is TGTGCCAGCAGTGCAGGGGCGCCTTCTAACTATGGCTACACCTTC. As protein: CASSAGAPSNYGYTF.

This clone turned up a few times. The J gene is TRBJ2-1, the V gene TRBV20-1, with 11 bases identical to TRBD1. The CDR3 consists of 15 residues. J gave up 5 bases and V 3 bases, and 6 bases lay outside the gene matches. Germline V gives CDR1 DFQATT, CDR2 SNEGSKA (reference sequence). Written as DNA, the CDR3 is TGCAGTGCTAGTACCGGGACAGGGGGTCACAATGAGCAGTTCTTC. This sequence encodes CSASTGTGGHNEQFF.

The chain carries TRBV2 and TRBJ1-5, with 7 bases fitting TRBD1. V shed 4 bases, J shed 6 bases, and the junction held 6 bases outside the gene matches. Germline V gives CDR1 SNHLY, CDR2 FYNNEI. There are 14 residues in the CDR3. CDR3 sequence: CASSATGNGQPQHF. The CDR3 region has the DNA TGTGCCAGCAGTGCGACAGGGAATGGTCAGCCCCAGCATTTT.

The chain couples TRBV10-2 to TRBJ2-4; D is unresolved. Germline-derived CDR1 and CDR2 are WSHSY and SAAADI. The V gene lost 3 bases and the J gene lost 0 bases, with 15 bases spanning the gap. This CDR3 region has 17 residues. CDR3: CASSEEVRLIAKNIQYF. The CDR3 DNA reads TGCGCCAGCAGTGAAGAAGTTCGACTCATAGCCAAAAACATTCAGTACTTC.

This clone was detected only a few times. The chain joins TRBV4-3 to TRBJ2-5; D is perhaps TRBD2 (5 bases). The CDR3 has 16 residues. The V end was cut by 4 bases, the J end by 2 bases, with 17 bases between. CDR1 is LGHNA, CDR2 YSLEER, per germline. The CDR3 protein is CASSRTFSGTQETQYF. For the CDR3, the DNA is TGCGCCAGCAGCCGAACTTTTTCGGGAACTCAAGAGACCCAGTACTTC.

This chain connects TRBV6-5 to TRBJ2-7; D is undetermined. The CDR3 has 13 amino acids. Germline V gives CDR1 MNHEY, CDR2 SVGAGI. The V end lost 7 bases, the J end lost 5 bases, and 15 bases lay between the germline ends. CDR3 DNA: TGTGCCAGCACGCACAGACCCATAGACGAGCAGTACTTC. Its protein product is CASTHRPIDEQYF.

The J gene is TRBJ1-1, the V gene TRBV27; weak D call: TRBD1 (6 bases). V was shortened by 4 bases and J by 1 base, with 10 bases between the two germline ends. Germline V gene sequence: CDR1 MNHEY, CDR2 SMNVEV (reference sequence). The CDR3 loop spans 14 amino acids. The CDR3 region is CASSYRVGNTEAFF. CDR3 DNA: TGTGCCAGCAGTTACAGGGTGGGGAACACTGAAGCTTTCTTT.

The chain carries TRBV30 and TRBJ2-2, with 8 nucleotides matching TRBD2. V trimming: 3 bases; J trimming: 5 bases; junction bases outside the gene matches: 8. Germline values: CDR1 GTSNPN, CDR2 SVGIG (reference sequence). This CDR3 region has 15 residues. The CDR3 bases are TGTGCCTGGAGGGTCGGGAGGGCCGTAACCGGGGAGCTGTTTTTT. Translation gives CAWRVGRAVTGELFF.

J is TRBJ2-7 and V is TRBV7-8, with D possibly being TRBD1 (5 bases). Trimming pared 1 base from V and 6 bases from J, leaving 13 bases between. CDR1 is SGHVS and CDR2 is FQNEAQ in the germline V gene. CDR3 length: 14 amino acids. CDR3: CASSLVGWGSEQYF. Here the CDR3 DNA reads TGTGCCAGCAGCTTAGTCGGCTGGGGCTCCGAGCAGTACTTC.

This clone was observed at least ten times. This chain joins TRBV6-1 and TRBJ1-2; no reliable D call. Germline V gene lookup returns CDR1 MNHNS and CDR2 SASEGT. V gave up 0 bases and J gave up 4 bases, with 18 bases separating them. The CDR3 has 17 amino acids. The CDR3 loop reads CASSEAPAVAEGYGYTF. DNA of the CDR3: TGTGCCAGCAGTGAAGCCCCAGCCGTGGCAGAGGGCTATGGCTACACCTTC.

The table lists this clone with a few counts. The chain combines TRBV21-1 with TRBJ2-7; the table's D call TRBD1 went unverified against the DNA. TRBV21-1 is noted as a pseudogene. The CDR3 is 15 residues long. The CDR3 sequence: CASSSPGTSTYEQYF. CDR3 in DNA: TGTGCCAGCAGCTCCCCCGGGACATCTACCTACGAGCAGTACTTC.

This chain connects TRBV19 to TRBJ1-2; D is ambiguous. Germline V gene data show CDR1 as LNHDA and CDR2 as SQIVND (reference sequence). Trimming pared 3 bases from V and 3 bases from J, leaving 11 bases between. The CDR3 is 14 amino acids. The CDR3, as DNA: TGTGCCAGTAGTATCCATGGCGGCGACTATGGCTACACCTTC. It yields the protein CASSIHGGDYGYTF.

The chain is built from TRBV7-8 and TRBJ1-1; D is undetermined. CDR1 and CDR2 (germline): SGHVS, FQNEAQ. The germline V and J ends were trimmed by 5 bases and 3 bases, with 13 bases remaining between them. This CDR3 has 14 residues. CDR3 nucleotide sequence: TGTGCCAGCAGCCCATACGGGGAAGACACTGAAGCTTTCTTT. It translates to CASSPYGEDTEAFF.

The table lists this clone with a few counts. V gene TRBV12-3 or TRBV12-4 combines with J gene TRBJ1-2, with D unclear. Between the trimmed V and J ends, which lost 4 bases and 8 bases, there was a span of 14 bases. The CDR3 sequence is 13 residues long. DNA for the CDR3: TGTGCCAGCAGTTACAGACAACGCGAAGGCTACACCTTC. Translation gives CASSYRQREGYTF.

J is TRBJ2-3 and V is TRBV27; D might be TRBD1 (8 bases). The CDR3 is made up of 12 amino acids. Germline V gene lookup returns CDR1 MNHEY and CDR2 SMNVEV (reference sequence). The V end was cut by 4 bases, the J end by 12 bases, with 14 bases between. The CDR3, as DNA: TGTGCCAGCAGTTCACAGGGGGGGATACAGTATTTT. It translates to CASSSQGGIQYF.